The 28 T cell receptor beta chains in this list originate from one sample, sequenced in a study of blood T cell repertoires in COVID-19. Assay: immunoSEQ multiplex PCR; the TCRdb copy retains only in-frame clones and omits some. The repertoire holds about 250,000 clones, with roughly four fifths as singletons. The sample was peripheral blood. The receptor source for this set is a man aged 50-59 years with active or convalescent COVID-19.

The count of this clone is one. The chain carries TRBV11-2 and TRBJ1-6; D is possibly TRBD1 (5 bases). This CDR3 comprises 15 residues. Trimming pared 5 bases from V and 7 bases from J, leaving 15 bases between. Per the germline V gene, CDR1 is SGHAT and CDR2 is FQNNGV. CDR3 region: CASSRWGRANSPLHF. The DNA for the CDR3 is TGTGCCAGCAGCCGCTGGGGGAGGGCAAATTCACCCCTCCACTTT.

CDR3 residues: CASGLATRGSHNSPLHF. DNA of the CDR3: TGTGCTAGTGGTTTGGCGACCAGGGGGTCACATAATTCACCCCTCCACTTT. The rearrangement uses TRBV12-5 and TRBJ1-6, with 7 bases lining up with TRBD1. V gave up 1 base and J gave up 5 bases; unmatched junction bases: 8. Germline V gene data show CDR1 as LGHNT and CDR2 as FRNRAP. The CDR3 totals 17 residues. Full variable domain (missing parts from reference TRBV12-5 and TRBJ1-6): DARVTQTPRHKVTEMGQEVTMRCQPILGHNTVFWYRQTMMQGLELLAYFRNRAPLDDSGMPKDRFSAEMPDATLATLKIQPSEPRDSAVYFCASGLATRGSHNSPLHFGNGTRLTVT.

This clone is a singleton in its sample. The rearrangement uses TRBV7-9 and TRBJ1-1, with 9 bases identical to TRBD1. The CDR3 runs 14 residues. Germline CDR1 is SEHNR and CDR2 is FQNEAQ (reference sequence). After removal of 5 bases from V and 1 base from J, the junction contained 2 bases not matched to a gene. The CDR3 DNA reads TGTGCCAGCAGCCAGACAGGGGGGAACACTGAAGCTTTCTTT. This gives the protein CASSQTGGNTEAFF.

This clone showed up just a few times. V usage is TRBV6-5 and J usage is TRBJ2-7; TRBD1 agrees at 12 bases. V shed 3 bases and J 5 bases; nucleotides not matched to a gene: 5. CDR3 size: 15 residues. Germline CDR1 and CDR2: MNHEY and SVGAGI. The CDR3 is CASSYRGQGADEQYF. The DNA of the CDR3 is TGTGCCAGCAGTTATCGGGGACAGGGGGCGGACGAGCAGTACTTC.

CDR3 coding DNA: TGTGCCAGCAGTTCCGTAGCGGGGGTACCCTACAATGAGCAGTTCTTC. Translating it yields CASSSVAGVPYNEQFF. V usage is TRBV11-2 and J usage is TRBJ2-1, with 9 bases matching TRBD2. The germline gives CDR1 SGHAT, CDR2 FQNNGV. The CDR3 spans 16 residues. V gave up 6 bases and J gave up 2 bases; unmatched junction bases: 8.

The rearrangement links TRBV10-3 to TRBJ2-1, with TRBD1 identical over 9 bases. With 3 bases clipped from V and 3 bases from J, the junction kept 3 bases outside the gene matches. This CDR3 is built from 15 residues. From germline, CDR1 is ENHRY and CDR2 SYGVKD. The CDR3: CAISDRDRVYNEQFF. CDR3 DNA sequence: TGTGCCATCAGTGATCGGGACAGGGTCTACAATGAGCAGTTCTTC.

This clone has more than one count but fewer than ten. The gene calls are TRBV5-1 and TRBJ1-4, with D possibly matching TRBD1 (5 bases). With 5 bases removed from V and 5 bases from J, the gap between germline ends came to 7 bases. Germline V gives CDR1 SGHRS, CDR2 YFSETQ. There are 12 residues in the CDR3. CDR3 bases: TGCGCCAGCAGTCAGGGAAATGAAAAACTGTTTTTT. Amino acids: CASSQGNEKLFF.

V usage is TRBV9 and J usage is TRBJ1-2, with TRBD1 matching 9 bases. Germline V gives CDR1 SGDLS, CDR2 YYNGEE. Losses at the gene ends were 0 bases for V and 6 bases for J; bases not matched to a gene: 3. The CDR3 is 14 amino acids. This CDR3 is CASSVAQGAHGYTF. In DNA form, the CDR3 reads TGTGCCAGCAGCGTAGCACAGGGGGCGCATGGCTACACCTTC.

This sequence joins TRBV6-5 and TRBJ2-7; D not resolved. With 2 bases removed from V and 9 bases from J, the gap between germline ends came to 14 bases. Looked up from germline, CDR1 is MNHEY and CDR2 is SVGAGI. The CDR3 sequence is 13 residues long. Here the CDR3 DNA reads TGTGCCAGCAGTTACACGAGGTCCCTGGGGCAGTACTTC. This sequence encodes CASSYTRSLGQYF.

The chain recombines TRBV12-3 or TRBV12-4 with TRBJ2-2, with a possible D match to TRBD2 (6 bases). The CDR3 contains 13 residues. V was trimmed by 0 bases and J by 7 bases, leaving 6 bases between them. The CDR3 region is CASSLARGGELFF. CDR3 nucleotide sequence: TGTGCCAGCAGTTTAGCGCGGGGCGGGGAGCTGTTTTTT.

This clone was seen more than once but under ten times. The V gene is TRBV7-6, the J gene TRBJ2-2, with 7 bases identical to TRBD2. The CDR3 has 16 residues. V gave up 2 bases and J gave up 7 bases; unmatched junction bases: 10. CDR1 is SGHVS, CDR2 FNYEAQ, per germline. The CDR3 coding sequence is TGTGCCAGCAGCTTAACACTAGCGATCACCGTCGGGGAGCTGTTTTTT. Its translation: CASSLTLAITVGELFF. Combining the CDR3 with reference TRBV7-6 and TRBJ2-2 gives the whole variable domain GAGVSQSPRYKVTKRGQDVALRCDPISGHVSLYWYRQALGQGPEFLTYFNYEAQQDKSGLPNDRFSAERPEGSISTLTIQRTEQRDSAMYRCASSLTLAITVGELFFGEGSRLTVL.

This clone turned up a few times. This chain connects TRBV30 to TRBJ1-1, with TRBD1 identical over 7 bases. This CDR3 comprises 15 residues. Germline V gene lookup returns CDR1 GTSNPN and CDR2 SVGIG (reference sequence). After removal of 0 bases from V and 0 bases from J, the junction contained 4 bases not matched to a gene. The CDR3 here is CAWSVGGFMNTEAFF. The CDR3 region has the DNA TGTGCCTGGAGTGTAGGGGGCTTCATGAACACTGAAGCTTTCTTT.

The V gene is TRBV7-3, the J gene TRBJ2-1, with TRBD1 matching over 10 bases. After removal of 5 bases from V and 5 bases from J, the junction contained 6 bases not matched to a gene. The germline CDR1 and CDR2 sequences are SGHTA and FQGTGA. The CDR3 is 15 residues long. The CDR3 nucleotides are TGTGCCAGCAGCGCCCGGGACAGGGGTAACAATGAGCAGTTCTTC. Its protein product is CASSARDRGNNEQFF.

The gene calls are TRBV25-1 and TRBJ2-1, with 8 bases lining up with TRBD1. The CDR3 has 14 amino acids. The V gene end was trimmed by 4 bases and the J gene end by 10 bases; junction bases not matched to a gene: 9. The germline gives CDR1 MGHDK, CDR2 SYGVNS. CDR3 DNA: TGTGCCAGCAGTGGGTCCGGGACAGGCGGCGAGCAGTTCTTC. Translated: CASSGSGTGGEQFF.

The V gene is TRBV2, the J gene TRBJ1-5; the match to TRBD1 covers 8 bases. The CDR3 sequence is 16 residues long. Looked up from germline, CDR1 is SNHLY and CDR2 is FYNNEI. With V trimmed by 6 bases and J by 1 base, 8 bases remained unmatched. The CDR3 is CASRADRALSNQPQHF. In nucleotides, the CDR3 is TGTGCCAGCAGGGCGGACAGGGCCCTAAGCAATCAGCCCCAGCATTTT.

V usage is TRBV28 and J usage is TRBJ2-7; D is perhaps TRBD1 (6 bases). Germline lookup yields CDR1 MDHEN and CDR2 SYDVKM. This CDR3 is 14 amino acids long. V was pared by 5 bases and J by 1 base, with 12 bases between. The CDR3 nucleotides read TGTGCCAGCAGTGCTGGGACACTATCCTACGAGCAGTACTTC. Its translation: CASSAGTLSYEQYF. Based on the CDR3 plus reference TRBV28 and TRBJ2-7, the full variable domain is DVKVTQSSRYLVKRTGEKVFLECVQDMDHENMFWYRQDPGLGLRLIYFSYDVKMKEKGDIPEGYSVSREKKERFSLILESASTNQTSMYLCASSAGTLSYEQYFGPGTRLTVT.

The rearrangement uses TRBV6-5 and TRBJ1-6; 8 positions agree with TRBD1. The CDR3 runs to 15 residues. V lost 0 bases to trimming and J lost 11 bases; unmatched junction nucleotides: 6. Per germline, CDR1 MNHEY and CDR2 SVGAGI. The CDR3 sequence is CASSYSDRGPAPLHF. The CDR3 nucleotides are TGTGCCAGCAGTTACTCCGACAGGGGTCCCGCACCCCTCCACTTT.

The rearrangement uses TRBV28 and TRBJ1-2; no definite D call. The germline gives CDR1 MDHEN, CDR2 SYDVKM. CDR3 length: 17 residues. V lost 5 bases and J 4 bases, leaving 23 bases between the germline ends. The CDR3 nucleotides read TGTGCCAGCAGTCCCGATTGGAGTCGGGGTTGGGCCTATGGCTACACCTTC. It yields the protein CASSPDWSRGWAYGYTF.

The CDR3 DNA reads TGTGCCAGCAGCTTGGGCGGGGGCTATCAGCCCCAGCATTTT. As protein: CASSLGGGYQPQHF. The V call is TRBV5-6, the J call TRBJ1-5; tentatively, D is TRBD1 (6 bases). V was shortened by 0 bases and J by 5 bases, with 9 bases between the two germline ends. This CDR3 comprises 14 residues. Germline V gives CDR1 SGHDT, CDR2 YYEEEE.

V is TRBV15 and J is TRBJ1-2, with D uncertain. V lost 0 bases, J lost 4 bases, and 15 bases lay in between. CDR3 size: 16 residues. Germline loops: CDR1 LNHNV, CDR2 YYDKDF (reference sequence). CDR3 residues: CATSRDPGATVYGYTF. CDR3 nucleotides: TGTGCCACCAGCAGAGATCCCGGAGCCACGGTCTATGGCTACACCTTC. The full variable domain, in which reference TRBV15 and TRBJ1-2 provide the parts outside the CDR3, is DAMVIQNPRYQVTQFGKPVTLSCSQTLNHNVMYWYQQKSSQAPKLLFHYYDKDFNNEADTPDNFQSRRPNTSFCFLDIRSPGLGDTAMYLCATSRDPGATVYGYTFGSGTRLTVV.

V gene TRBV3-1 (or the pseudogene TRBV3-2) combines with J gene TRBJ1-1; 10 bases align to TRBD1. The CDR3 spans 17 residues. The ends lost 4 bases at V and 2 bases at J; junction bases unmatched: 10. Germline V gene data show CDR1 as LGHDT and CDR2 as YNNKEL (reference sequence). The CDR3 region is CASSRPERDRGNTEAFF. The CDR3 DNA is TGTGCCAGCAGCCGCCCAGAACGGGACAGGGGAAACACTGAAGCTTTCTTT.

In this sample, this clone turned up once. The chain carries TRBV2 and TRBJ1-6; tentative D call: TRBD1 (5 bases). The CDR3 sequence is 14 residues long. From germline, CDR1 is SNHLY and CDR2 FYNNEI. Trimming cost V 8 bases and J 18 bases, with 26 bases left between them. The CDR3, as DNA: TGTGCCAGCGTCCCGCGGACTTCGGGGGGGGTGAGCCACTTT. Amino acids: CASVPRTSGGVSHF.

The CDR3 region is CASSPSRQGGYQETQYF. The CDR3 region has the DNA TGTGCCAGCAGCCCTTCCCGGCAGGGGGGCTACCAAGAGACCCAGTACTTC. This rearrangement joins TRBV7-7 to TRBJ2-5; possible D gene TRBD1, 7 bases. Trimming shortened V by 5 bases and J by 0 bases, and 19 bases separated the two germline ends. Germline V gene data show CDR1 as SSHAT and CDR2 as FNYEAQ (reference sequence). There are 17 residues in the CDR3.

V gene TRBV7-9 combines with J gene TRBJ2-7; D is ambiguous. Trimming took 1 base from V and 3 from J, leaving 7 bases between them. CDR1 SEHNR and CDR2 FQNEAQ come from the germline V gene (reference sequence). This CDR3 spans 13 amino acids. CDR3 nucleotides: TGTGCCAGCAGCTTAGATTACAGCTACGAGCAGTACTTC. Its protein product is CASSLDYSYEQYF.

This clone was found a few times. V usage is TRBV3-1 (or the pseudogene TRBV3-2) and J usage is TRBJ1-5; TRBD1 matches 7 bases. Trimming cost V 4 bases and J 3 bases; bases outside gene matches: 3. There are 14 residues in the CDR3. Per the germline V gene, CDR1 is LGHDT and CDR2 is YNNKEL (reference sequence). CDR3 amino acids: CASSLGTVNQPQHF. The CDR3 DNA sequence: TGTGCCAGCAGCCTAGGGACAGTCAATCAGCCCCAGCATTTT.

J is TRBJ1-1 and V is TRBV7-2, with D unresolved. This CDR3 comprises 13 residues. V lost 3 bases, J lost 3 bases, and 8 bases lay in between. CDR1 and CDR2 from the germline V gene are SGHTA and FQGNSA. CDR3 bases: TGTGCCAGCAGCTTCGCATCAGACACTGAAGCTTTCTTT. This codes for CASSFASDTEAFF.

The genes are TRBV6-5 and TRBJ2-1; 9 bases are shared with TRBD2. Germline CDR1 and CDR2: MNHEY and SVGAGI. CDR3 length: 16 residues. The trim removed 0 bases at V and 2 bases at J, leaving 2 bases unmatched. This CDR3 reads CASSYSGGGAYNEQFF. In DNA form, the CDR3 reads TGTGCCAGCAGTTACTCGGGCGGGGGGGCCTACAATGAGCAGTTCTTC.

The chain has TRBV5-1 and TRBJ2-2, with 9 bases identical to TRBD1. Germline V gene sequence: CDR1 SGHRS, CDR2 YFSETQ. J was trimmed by 6 bases and V by 4 bases; bases with no gene match: 4. The CDR3 extends over 14 amino acids. CDR3 residues: CASSQQGAAGELFF. CDR3 bases: TGCGCCAGCAGCCAACAGGGGGCGGCCGGGGAGCTGTTTTTT.